This T cell receptor beta chain was recorded in a study of shared clonotypes between healthy human individuals. Study-wide results and limits: Owing to a small donor count, the genetic and exposure-history diversity represented was limited.

TCRdb's copy holds only in-frame clones and misses some; the assay was immunoSEQ multiplex PCR. The table records about a million clones, around 77% of them present only once. CDR1 is MNHEY and CDR2 is SMNVEV in the germline V gene (reference sequence). This CDR3 region has 14 residues. The V end was cut by 7 bases, the J end by 9 bases, with 21 bases between. Regarding this clone: Its cognate antigen is unknown.

This clonotype originated in a young man in good health. Some clones in this sample may be carry-over from other donors' samples. The sequenced material came from memory CD4+ T cells from PBMCs. Subset indicated: CD45RA-negative fraction. V gene TRBV27 combines with J gene TRBJ1-1; no firm D call. The CDR3 loop reads CASTPLAGRPQAFF. CDR3 nucleotide sequence: TGTGCCAGCACACCCCTTGCGGGGAGGCCCCAAGCTTTCTTT.